This T cell receptor beta chain was retrieved from a study of cytomegalovirus exposure and HLA in healthy donors. As for this clone: What it recognizes is unknown.

The PCR contained 60 Vbeta and 13 Jbeta primers. Original methodology: About 11 million of tens of millions of unique TCR beta chains were shared, per a later count. Some clones are missing from TCRdb's copy, which holds only in-frame ones; the method was immunoSEQ multiplex PCR. The V and J calls and clone size were taken over from that table, and D and trimming were inferred from the DNA. Here the sample table reports about 200,000 clones. Broader study findings: CMV serostatus was the only recorded immune exposure for donors. While the bulk of TCR sequences proved rare, some public TCRs turned up in many donors.

Material for sequencing was PBMCs. The origin of this receptor is a girl between 2 and 10 years old in good health and CMV-seropositive.

The CDR3 reads CASSVLEAFF. CDR3 nucleotide sequence: TGTGCCAGCAGTGTACTTGAAGCTTTCTTT. The chain combines TRBV2 with TRBJ1-1; D unresolved. Per the germline V gene, CDR1 is SNHLY and CDR2 is FYNNEI. The CDR3 is made up of 10 amino acids. Trimming removed 4 bases at V and 7 bases at J, with 4 bases between.